This T cell receptor beta chain was observed in a study of blood T cells in healthy people across ages. A sample-barcoded 5' primer and a J-beta primer mix were used in a second PCR of about 7 to 12 cycles. TCRdb redid the calling of the 5' RACE reads with MiXCR, one entry per CDR3 protein. This sample has 650,000 to 1,000,000 distinct CDR3 sequences, with roughly 35% found just once. With V trimmed by 4 bases and J by 13 bases, 13 bases remained unmatched. CDR3 length: 15 amino acids. Germline V gene data show CDR1 as MDHEN and CDR2 as SYDVKM. This receptor was taken from a young man in good health. The sample was blood. The chain has TRBV28 and TRBJ2-4, with TRBD1 matching 10 bases. CDR3: CASSSRQGAWDEQYF. Written as DNA, the CDR3 is TGTGCCAGCAGTTCTCGACAGGGGGCTTGGGATGAGCAGTACTTC. Variable domain in full (rest from reference TRBV28 and TRBJ2-4): DVKVTQSSRYLVKRTGEKVFLECVQDMDHENMFWYRQDPGLGLRLIYFSYDVKMKEKGDIPEGYSVSREKKERFSLILESASTNQTSMYLCASSSRQGAWDEQYFGAGTRLSVL.